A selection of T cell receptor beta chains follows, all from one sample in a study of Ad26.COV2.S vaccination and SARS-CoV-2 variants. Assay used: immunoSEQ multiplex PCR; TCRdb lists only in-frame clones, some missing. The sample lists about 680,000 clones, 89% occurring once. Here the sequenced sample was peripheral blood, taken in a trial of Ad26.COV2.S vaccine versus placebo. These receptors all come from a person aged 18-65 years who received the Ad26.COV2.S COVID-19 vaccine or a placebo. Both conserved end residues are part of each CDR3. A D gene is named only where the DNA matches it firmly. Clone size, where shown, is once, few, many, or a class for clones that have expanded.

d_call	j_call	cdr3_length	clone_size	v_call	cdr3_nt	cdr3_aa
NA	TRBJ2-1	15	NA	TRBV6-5	TGTGCCAGCAGTTACAGGCCGAGCTCCTACAATGAGCAGTTCTTC	CASSYRPSSYNEQFF
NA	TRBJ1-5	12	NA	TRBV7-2	TGTGCCAGCAGCCGAGACAATCAGCCCCAGCATTTT	CASSRDNQPQHF
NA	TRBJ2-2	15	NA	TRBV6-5	TGTGCCAGCACCCAAGGGCGGATAAACACCGGGGAGCTGTTTTTT	CASTQGRINTGELFF
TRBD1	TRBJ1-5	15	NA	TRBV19	TGTGCCAGTAGTATTGAAGGGGGCAGGGGGCAGCCCCAGCATTTT	CASSIEGGRGQPQHF
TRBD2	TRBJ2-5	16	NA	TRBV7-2	TGTGCCAGCAGCTCGACGACATCCACTAGCGAAGAGACCCAGTACTTC	CASSSTTSTSEETQYF
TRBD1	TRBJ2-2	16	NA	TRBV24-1	TGTGCCACCAGTGATACCAGGGGGCAGAACACCGGGGAGCTGTTTTTT	CATSDTRGQNTGELFF
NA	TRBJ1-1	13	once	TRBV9	TGTGCCAGCAGCCCGAGAGGGGGGGCTGAAGCTTTCTTT	CASSPRGGAEAFF
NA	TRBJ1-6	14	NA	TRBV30	TGTGCCTGGAGAAGGACAGACCCTAATTCACCCCTCCACTTT	CAWRRTDPNSPLHF
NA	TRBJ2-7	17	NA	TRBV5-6	TGTGCCAGCAGTCCATGCATCGGGCCGAAATGGGGGTACGAGCAGTACTTC	CASSPCIGPKWGYEQYF
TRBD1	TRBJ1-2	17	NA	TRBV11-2	TGTGCCAGCAGCTTAGGGCCAGGGGGCCTACCTAACTATGGCTACACCTTC	CASSLGPGGLPNYGYTF
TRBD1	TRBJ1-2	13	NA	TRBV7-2	TGTGCCAGCAGTCCCGGACAGGCAGGAGGCTACACCTTC	CASSPGQAGGYTF
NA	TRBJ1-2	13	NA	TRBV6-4	TGTGCCAGCAGTGCTACAGGTGCCTATGGCTACACCTTC	CASSATGAYGYTF
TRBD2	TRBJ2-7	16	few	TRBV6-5	TGTGCCAGCAGTTCCTTCGGGACTAGCGGGAGCCACGAGCAGTACTTC	CASSSFGTSGSHEQYF
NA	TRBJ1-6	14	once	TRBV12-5	TGTGCTAGTGGTCCGGGGACGGAGAATTCACCCCTCCACTTT	CASGPGTENSPLHF
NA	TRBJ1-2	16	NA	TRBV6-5	TGTGCCAGCAGTTACTCCACTCCCCGAGCTAACTATGGCTACACCTTC	CASSYSTPRANYGYTF
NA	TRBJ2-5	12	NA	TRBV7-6	TGTGCCAGCAGCTTAGTCGAAGAGACCCAGTACTTC	CASSLVEETQYF
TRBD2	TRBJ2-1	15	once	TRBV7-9	TGTGCCAGCAGCTTAGTCCGCGGGGGAAAAAATGAGCAGTTCTTC	CASSLVRGGKNEQFF
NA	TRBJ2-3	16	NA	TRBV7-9	TGTGCCAGCAGCCTTACCCTCAGGCCGGTAACAGATACGCAGTATTTT	CASSLTLRPVTDTQYF
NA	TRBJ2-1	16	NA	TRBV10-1	TGCGCCAGCAGTGGGGCGCGGGGATTCCCTTACAATGAGCAGTTCTTC	CASSGARGFPYNEQFF
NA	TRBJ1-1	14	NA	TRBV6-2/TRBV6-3	TGTGCCAGCAGTTACCCGGGACGGAACACTGAAGCTTTCTTT	CASSYPGRNTEAFF
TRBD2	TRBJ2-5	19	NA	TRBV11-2	TGTGCCAGCAGCTTAGTCGGGTTTGAGACTAGCGGGAGGGGGGAGACCCAGTACTTC	CASSLVGFETSGRGETQYF
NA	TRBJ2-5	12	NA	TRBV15	TGTGCCACCAGCAGAGTAGGGGAGACCCAGTACTTC	CATSRVGETQYF
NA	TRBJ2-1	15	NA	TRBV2	TGTGCCAGCAGTGAAGTTGCGGGAACCCACAATGAGCAGTTCTTC	CASSEVAGTHNEQFF
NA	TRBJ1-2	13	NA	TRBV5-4	TGTGCCAGCAGCCGGGGTTTCAACTGGGGCTACACCTTC	CASSRGFNWGYTF
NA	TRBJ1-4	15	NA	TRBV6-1	TGTGCCAGCAGTGAAGCGGCGGGACTCCGTCCAAGACTGTTTTTT	CASSEAAGLRPRLFF
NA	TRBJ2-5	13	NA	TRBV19	TGTGCCAGTAGTAGCAGTCTTTCGGAGACCCAGTACTTC	CASSSSLSETQYF
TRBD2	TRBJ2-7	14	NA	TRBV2	TGTGCCAGCAGCCGACTAGCGGGAGGGTACGAGCAGTACTTC	CASSRLAGGYEQYF
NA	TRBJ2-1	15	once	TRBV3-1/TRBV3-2	TGTGCCAGCAGCCAACCCGGGGGAATGAGGAATGAGCAGTTCTTC	CASSQPGGMRNEQFF
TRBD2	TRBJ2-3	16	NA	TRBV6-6	TGTGCCAGCAGTTACGGAACTAGCGGCGGCACAGATACGCAGTATTTT	CASSYGTSGGTDTQYF
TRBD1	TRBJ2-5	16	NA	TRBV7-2	TGTGCCAGCAGCTCTGAGGGACAGGGGGCTTGGGAGACCCAGTACTTC	CASSSEGQGAWETQYF
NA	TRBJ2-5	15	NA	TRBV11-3	TGTGCCAGCAGCTTAGGGGGGACCCATCAAGAGACCCAGTACTTC	CASSLGGTHQETQYF
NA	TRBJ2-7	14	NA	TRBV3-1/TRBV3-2	TGTGCCAGCAGCCGATCAGGGGGAGGCTACGAGCAGTACTTC	CASSRSGGGYEQYF
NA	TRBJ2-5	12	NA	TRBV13	TGTGCCAGCAGCTTACCAGGGGAGACCCAGTACTTC	CASSLPGETQYF
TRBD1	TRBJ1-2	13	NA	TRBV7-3	TGTGCCAGCAGCTCCGACAGGGCCGGGGGCTACACCTTC	CASSSDRAGGYTF
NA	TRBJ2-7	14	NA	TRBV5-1	TGCGCCAGCAGCTTGGCCGTAAGTGGAGTCGAGCAGTACTTC	CASSLAVSGVEQYF
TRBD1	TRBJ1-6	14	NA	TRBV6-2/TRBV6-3	TGTGCCAGCAGTTATAGGGGGCCGGATTCACCCCTCCACTTT	CASSYRGPDSPLHF
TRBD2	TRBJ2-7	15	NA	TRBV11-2	TGTGCCAGCAGCCGGACTAGCGGGACGACCTACGAGCAGTACTTC	CASSRTSGTTYEQYF
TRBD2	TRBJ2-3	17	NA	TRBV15	TGTGCCACCAGCAGACGTACTAGCGGGGCGTACACAGATACGCAGTATTTT	CATSRRTSGAYTDTQYF
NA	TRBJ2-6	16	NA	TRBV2	TGTGCCAGCAGTCCTAGGACAGCTGCTGGGGCCAACGTCCTGACTTTC	CASSPRTAAGANVLTF
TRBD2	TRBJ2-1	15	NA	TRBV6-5	TGTGCCAGCAGTTACTCGTTTAGCGGGAGTAATGAGCAGTTCTTC	CASSYSFSGSNEQFF
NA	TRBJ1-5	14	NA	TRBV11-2	TGTGCCAGCAAGAACACTCAAAGCAATCAGCCCCAGCATTTT	CASKNTQSNQPQHF
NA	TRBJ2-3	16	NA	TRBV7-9	TGTGCCAGCAGCGGGCGGGCCTACCGCACTGCAGATACGCAGTATTTT	CASSGRAYRTADTQYF